This is a list of T cell receptor beta chains from one sample in a study of early T cells in non-severe SARS-CoV-2 infection. From the 5' RACE reads, TCRdb called clonotypes with MiXCR, one entry per CDR3 protein. Of over 25,000 distinct CDR3 sequences listed, 5.5% to 7% were seen once; the top ten hold about 4%. The sequencing sample was made of whole blood. These receptors were taken from an adult who was a healthcare worker with PCR-confirmed SARS-CoV-2 infection or an uninfected control (not recorded which). Both conserved end residues are trimmed from each CDR3. Clone size appears in some rows only: once, few, many, or a class for an expanded clone.

clone_size j_call v_call cdr3_aa
many TRBJ2-7 TRBV20-1 SARDDGSTYEQY
medium-sized TRBJ2-6 TRBV9 ASSGGANVLT
many TRBJ2-2 TRBV11-3 ASSFSQVSGELF
few TRBJ1-1 TRBV9 ASSVLTGDTEAF
few TRBJ2-7 TRBV7-9 ASSLFGGGGDEQY
many TRBJ2-7 TRBV24-1 ATSAGWSYEQY
many TRBJ1-5 TRBV7-6 ASSLEAGGNQPQH
few TRBJ2-7 TRBV6-1 ASSTGTGGSEQY
many TRBJ1-2 TRBV28 ASDRSDSAYGYT
NA TRBJ2-7 TRBV12-3/TRBV12-4 ASSARYEQY
many TRBJ2-7 TRBV7-9 ASRTGSGSYEQY
few TRBJ1-1 TRBV2 ASGQSRNTEAF
many TRBJ1-1 TRBV18 ASSPPTGEDTEAF
many TRBJ2-4 TRBV10-3 AIGVQNIQY
many TRBJ2-7 TRBV20-1 SARMGQGHEEQY